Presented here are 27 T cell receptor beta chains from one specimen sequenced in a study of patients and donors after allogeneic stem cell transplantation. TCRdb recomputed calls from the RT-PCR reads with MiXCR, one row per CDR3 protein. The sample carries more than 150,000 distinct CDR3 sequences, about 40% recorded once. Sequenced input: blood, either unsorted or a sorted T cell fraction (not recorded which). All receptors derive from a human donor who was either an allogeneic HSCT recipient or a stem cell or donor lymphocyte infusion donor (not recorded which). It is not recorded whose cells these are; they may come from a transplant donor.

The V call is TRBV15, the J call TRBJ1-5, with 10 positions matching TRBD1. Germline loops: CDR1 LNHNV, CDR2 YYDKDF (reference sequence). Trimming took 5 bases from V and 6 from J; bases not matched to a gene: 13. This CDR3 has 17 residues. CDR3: CATSGDRGRVIGQPQHF. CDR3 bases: TGTGCCACCAGCGGCGACAGGGGGCGGGTTATCGGTCAGCCCCAGCATTTT.

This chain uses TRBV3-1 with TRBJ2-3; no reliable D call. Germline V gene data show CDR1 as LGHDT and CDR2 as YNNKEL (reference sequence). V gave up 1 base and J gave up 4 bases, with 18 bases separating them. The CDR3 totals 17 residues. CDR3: CASSQAPSSLRADTQYF. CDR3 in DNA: TGTGCCAGCAGCCAAGCTCCCTCCTCCTTAAGGGCAGATACGCAGTATTTT.

CDR3 in amino acids: CASSLGASGNTGELFF. The CDR3 nucleotides are TGCGCCAGCAGCTTGGGCGCTAGCGGGAACACCGGGGAGCTGTTTTTT. The chain joins TRBV5-1 to TRBJ2-2; TRBD2 agrees at 7 bases. The CDR3 spans 16 residues. Germline V gene lookup returns CDR1 SGHRS and CDR2 YFSETQ. Losses at the gene ends were 0 bases for V and 1 base for J; bases not matched to a gene: 3.

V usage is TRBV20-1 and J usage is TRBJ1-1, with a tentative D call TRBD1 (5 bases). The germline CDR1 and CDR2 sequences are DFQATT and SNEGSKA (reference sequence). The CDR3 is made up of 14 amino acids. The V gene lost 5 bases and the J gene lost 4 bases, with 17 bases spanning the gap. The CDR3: CSAPGQGIGTEAFF. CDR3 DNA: TGCAGTGCTCCAGGTCAGGGTATTGGCACTGAAGCTTTCTTT.

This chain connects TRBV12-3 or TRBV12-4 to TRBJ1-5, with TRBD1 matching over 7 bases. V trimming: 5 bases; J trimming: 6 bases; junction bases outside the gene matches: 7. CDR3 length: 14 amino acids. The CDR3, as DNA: TGTGCCAGCAGTACGACAGGGAGGGGTCAGCCCCAGCATTTT. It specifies CASSTTGRGQPQHF.

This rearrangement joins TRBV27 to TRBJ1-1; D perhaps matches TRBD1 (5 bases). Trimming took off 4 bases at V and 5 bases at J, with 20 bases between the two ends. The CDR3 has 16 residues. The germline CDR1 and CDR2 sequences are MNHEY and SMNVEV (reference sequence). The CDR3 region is CASSSPPGRDGTEAFF. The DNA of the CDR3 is TGTGCCAGCAGTTCCCCCCCAGGGCGCGATGGAACTGAAGCTTTCTTT.

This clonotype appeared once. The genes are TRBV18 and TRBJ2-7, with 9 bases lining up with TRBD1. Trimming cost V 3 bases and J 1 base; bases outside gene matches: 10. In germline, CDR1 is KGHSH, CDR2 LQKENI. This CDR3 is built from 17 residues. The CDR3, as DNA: TGTGCCAGCTCACCTTTTGACAGGGGGACCGGTTCCTACGAGCAGTACTTC. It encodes CASSPFDRGTGSYEQYF.

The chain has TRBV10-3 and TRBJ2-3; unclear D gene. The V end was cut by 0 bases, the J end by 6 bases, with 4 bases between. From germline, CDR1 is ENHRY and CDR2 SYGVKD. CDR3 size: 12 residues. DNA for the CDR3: TGTGCCATCAGTGAGTCGGGCGATACGCAGTATTTT. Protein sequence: CAISESGDTQYF.

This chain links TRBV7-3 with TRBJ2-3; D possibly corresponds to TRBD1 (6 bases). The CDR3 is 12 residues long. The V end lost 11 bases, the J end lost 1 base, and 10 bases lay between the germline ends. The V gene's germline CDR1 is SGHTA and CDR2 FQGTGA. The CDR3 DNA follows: TGTGCCCGGGACACCGGCACAGATACGCAGTATTTT. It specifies CARDTGTDTQYF.

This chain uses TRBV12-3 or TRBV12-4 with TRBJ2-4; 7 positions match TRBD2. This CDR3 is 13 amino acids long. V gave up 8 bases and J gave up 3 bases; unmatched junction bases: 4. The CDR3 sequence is CASRDYYKNIQYF. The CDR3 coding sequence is TGTGCCAGCCGGGACTATTACAAAAACATTCAGTACTTC.

The DNA of the CDR3 is TGTGCCAGCAGTCTTAGAATTCGGGGAGCAGATACGCAGTATTTT. Protein product: CASSLRIRGADTQYF. This sequence joins TRBV12-3 or TRBV12-4 and TRBJ2-3; a weak D match, TRBD2 (5 bases). The CDR3 totals 15 residues. V was pared by 5 bases and J by 4 bases, with 16 bases between.

The chain's CDR3 is CASSSEALSSYEQYF. CDR3 in DNA: TGTGCCAGCAGTTCGGAGGCCCTGTCTTCGTACGAGCAGTACTTC. This chain uses TRBV28 with TRBJ2-7; perhaps TRBD2 as D (5 bases). The CDR3 loop spans 15 amino acids. V was trimmed by 4 bases and J by 4 bases, leaving 17 bases between them. In germline, CDR1 is MDHEN, CDR2 SYDVKM.

The CDR3 protein is CASSQVGGSTDTQYF. The CDR3 bases are TGCGCCAGCAGCCAAGTCGGCGGTAGCACAGATACGCAGTATTTT. This chain uses TRBV4-3 with TRBJ2-3; D unclear. Germline values: CDR1 LGHNA, CDR2 YSLEER. This CDR3 spans 15 amino acids. V was clipped by 1 base and J by 0 bases, with 8 bases between them.

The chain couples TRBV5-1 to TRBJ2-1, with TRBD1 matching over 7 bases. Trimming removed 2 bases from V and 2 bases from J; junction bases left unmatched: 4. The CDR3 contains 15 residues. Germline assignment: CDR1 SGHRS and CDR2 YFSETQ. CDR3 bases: TGCGCCAGCAGCTTACAGGGGCTCACCTACAATGAGCAGTTCTTC. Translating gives CASSLQGLTYNEQFF.

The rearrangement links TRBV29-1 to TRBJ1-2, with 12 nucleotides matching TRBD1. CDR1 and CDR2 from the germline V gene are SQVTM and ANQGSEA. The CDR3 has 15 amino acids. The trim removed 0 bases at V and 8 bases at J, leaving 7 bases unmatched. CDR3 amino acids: CSVEDWGQGARGYTF. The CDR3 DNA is TGCAGCGTTGAAGATTGGGGACAGGGGGCGCGAGGCTACACCTTC.

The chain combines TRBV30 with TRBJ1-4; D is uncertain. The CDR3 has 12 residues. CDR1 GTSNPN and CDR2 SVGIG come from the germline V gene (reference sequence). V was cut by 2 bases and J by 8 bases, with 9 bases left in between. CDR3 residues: CAWSLASEKLFF. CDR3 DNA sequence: TGTGCCTGGAGTCTTGCATCAGAAAAACTGTTTTTT.

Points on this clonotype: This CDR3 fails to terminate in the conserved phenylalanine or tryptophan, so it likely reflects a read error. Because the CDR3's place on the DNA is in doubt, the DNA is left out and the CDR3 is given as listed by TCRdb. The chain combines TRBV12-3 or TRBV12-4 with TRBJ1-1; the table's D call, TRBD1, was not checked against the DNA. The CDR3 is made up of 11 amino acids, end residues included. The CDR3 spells CASSLRGNTVI.

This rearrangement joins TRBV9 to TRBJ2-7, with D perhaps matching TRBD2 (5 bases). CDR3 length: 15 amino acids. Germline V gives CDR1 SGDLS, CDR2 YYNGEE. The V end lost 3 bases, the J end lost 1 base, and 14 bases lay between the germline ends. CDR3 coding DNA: TGTGCCAGCAGCGCCAAGGGAGTCGGATCCTACGAGCAGTACTTC. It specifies CASSAKGVGSYEQYF. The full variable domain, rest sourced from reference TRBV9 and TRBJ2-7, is DSGVTQTPKHLITATGQRVTLRCSPRSGDLSVYWYQQSLDQGLQFLIQYYNGEERAKGNILERFSAQQFPDLHSELNLSSLELGDSALYFCASSAKGVGSYEQYFGPGTRLTVT.

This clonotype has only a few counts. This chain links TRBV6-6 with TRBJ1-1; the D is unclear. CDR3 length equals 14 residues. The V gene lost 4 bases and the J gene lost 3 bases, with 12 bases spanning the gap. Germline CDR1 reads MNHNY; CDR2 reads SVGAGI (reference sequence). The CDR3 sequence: CASSLTEDDTEAFF. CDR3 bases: TGTGCCAGCAGTTTGACTGAAGACGACACTGAAGCTTTCTTT.

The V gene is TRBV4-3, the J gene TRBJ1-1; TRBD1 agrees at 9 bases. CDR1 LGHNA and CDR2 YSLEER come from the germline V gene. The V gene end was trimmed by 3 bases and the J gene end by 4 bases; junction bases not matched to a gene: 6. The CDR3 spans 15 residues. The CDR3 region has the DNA TGCGCCAGCAGCCAGGAACCGGGACAGGGCACTGAAGCTTTCTTT. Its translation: CASSQEPGQGTEAFF.

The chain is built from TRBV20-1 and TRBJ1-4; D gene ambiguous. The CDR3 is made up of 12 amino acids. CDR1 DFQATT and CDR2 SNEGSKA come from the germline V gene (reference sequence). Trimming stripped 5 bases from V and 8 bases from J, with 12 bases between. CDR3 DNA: TGCAGTGCTCCTACCCCAGGAGAAAAACTGTTTTTT. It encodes CSAPTPGEKLFF.

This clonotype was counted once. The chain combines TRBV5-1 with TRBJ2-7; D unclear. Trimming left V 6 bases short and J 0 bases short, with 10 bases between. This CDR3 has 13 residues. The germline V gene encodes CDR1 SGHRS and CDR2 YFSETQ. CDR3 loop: CASTPDGSYEQYF. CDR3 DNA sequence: TGCGCCAGCACACCGGACGGCTCCTACGAGCAGTACTTC.

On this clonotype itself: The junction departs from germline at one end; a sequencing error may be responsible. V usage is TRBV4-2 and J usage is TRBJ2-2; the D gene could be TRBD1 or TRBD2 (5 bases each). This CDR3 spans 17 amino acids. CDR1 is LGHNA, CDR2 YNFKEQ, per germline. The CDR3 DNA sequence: TGTGCCAGCAGCGAGGCCCAGGGAGCGTCGAATACCGGGGAGCTGTTTTTT. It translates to CASSEAQGASNTGELFF.

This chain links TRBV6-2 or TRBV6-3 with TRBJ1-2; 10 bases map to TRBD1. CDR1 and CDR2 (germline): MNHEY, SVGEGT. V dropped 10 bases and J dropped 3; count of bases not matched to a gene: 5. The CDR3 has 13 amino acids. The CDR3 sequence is CATGTGDYYGYTF. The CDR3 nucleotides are TGTGCCACCGGGACAGGGGATTACTATGGCTACACCTTC.

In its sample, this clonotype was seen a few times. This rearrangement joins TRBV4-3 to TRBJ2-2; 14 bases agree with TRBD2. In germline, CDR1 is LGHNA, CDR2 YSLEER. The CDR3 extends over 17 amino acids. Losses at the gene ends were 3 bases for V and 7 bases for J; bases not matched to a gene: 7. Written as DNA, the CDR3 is TGCGCCAGCAGCCAGGGGGGGACTAGCGGGAGTATCGGGGAGCTGTTTTTT. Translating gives CASSQGGTSGSIGELFF.

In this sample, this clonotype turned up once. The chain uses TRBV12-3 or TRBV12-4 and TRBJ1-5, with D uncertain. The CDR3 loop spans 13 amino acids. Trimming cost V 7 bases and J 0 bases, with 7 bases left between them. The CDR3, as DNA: TGTGCCAGCACCTTTGGTAGCAATCAGCCCCAGCATTTT. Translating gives CASTFGSNQPQHF.

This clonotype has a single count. CDR3 residues: CASSQEGGGPTNLYEQYF. CDR3 bases: TGCGCCAGCAGCCAGGAGGGTGGGGGACCCACCAACCTCTACGAGCAGTACTTC. The V gene is TRBV4-3, the J gene TRBJ2-7; possible D gene TRBD2, 6 bases. Germline loops: CDR1 LGHNA, CDR2 YSLEER. Deletions cut 3 bases from V and 3 bases from J, with 24 bases between. This CDR3 spans 18 amino acids.